This entry concerns a single TCR beta chain. V shed 1 base, J shed 4 bases, and the junction held 5 bases outside the gene matches. Looked up from germline, CDR1 is MNHEY and CDR2 is SMNVEV (reference sequence). This CDR3 has 16 amino acids. The data originate from a study of shared clonotypes between healthy human individuals. Clones were read by immunoSEQ multiplex PCR, and TCRdb kept only the in-frame ones, dropping some. The table lists millions of clones, 85% to 95% of them singletons. Sequencing was done on a sample of naive CD4+ T cells from PBMCs. Subset meaning: CD45RA+ positively selected. The origin of this receptor is a man between 18 and 35 years old in good health. Some clones in this sample may be carry-over from other donors' samples. V usage is TRBV27 and J usage is TRBJ2-2; 8 nucleotides line up with TRBD2. Here the CDR3 reads CASSLYPGGPTGELFF. The CDR3 DNA reads TGTGCCAGCAGTTTATATCCGGGAGGGCCCACCGGGGAGCTGTTTTTT.